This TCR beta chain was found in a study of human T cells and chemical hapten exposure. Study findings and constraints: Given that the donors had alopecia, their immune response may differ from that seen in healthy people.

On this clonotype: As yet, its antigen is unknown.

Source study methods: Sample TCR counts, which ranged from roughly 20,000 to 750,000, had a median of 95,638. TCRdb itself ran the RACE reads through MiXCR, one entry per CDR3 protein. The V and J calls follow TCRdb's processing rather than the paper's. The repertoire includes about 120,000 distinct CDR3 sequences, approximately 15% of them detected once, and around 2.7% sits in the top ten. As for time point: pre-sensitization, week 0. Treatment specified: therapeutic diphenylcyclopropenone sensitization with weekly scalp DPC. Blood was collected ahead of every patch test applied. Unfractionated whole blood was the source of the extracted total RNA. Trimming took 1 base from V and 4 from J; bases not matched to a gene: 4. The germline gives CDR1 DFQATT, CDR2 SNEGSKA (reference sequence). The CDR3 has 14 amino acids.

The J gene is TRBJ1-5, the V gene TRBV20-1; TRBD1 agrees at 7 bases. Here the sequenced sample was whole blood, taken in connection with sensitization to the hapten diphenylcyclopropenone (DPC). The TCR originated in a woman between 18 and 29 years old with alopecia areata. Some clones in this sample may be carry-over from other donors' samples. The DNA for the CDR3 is TGCAGTGCTAGAGCTTTCAGGGGGAATCAGCCCCAGCATTTT. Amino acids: CSARAFRGNQPQHF.